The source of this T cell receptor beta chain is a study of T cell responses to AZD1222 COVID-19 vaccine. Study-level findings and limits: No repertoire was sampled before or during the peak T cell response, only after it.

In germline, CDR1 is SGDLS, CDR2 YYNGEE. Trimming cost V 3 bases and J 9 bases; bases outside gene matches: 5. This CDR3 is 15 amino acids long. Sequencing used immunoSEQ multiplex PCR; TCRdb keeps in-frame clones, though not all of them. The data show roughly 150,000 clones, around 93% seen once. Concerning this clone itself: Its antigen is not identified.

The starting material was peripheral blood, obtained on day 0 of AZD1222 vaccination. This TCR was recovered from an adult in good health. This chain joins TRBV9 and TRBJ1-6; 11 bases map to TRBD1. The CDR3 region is CASSEGQGVGSPLHF. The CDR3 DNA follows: TGTGCCAGCAGCGAGGGACAGGGGGTAGGTTCACCCCTCCACTTT.